This T cell receptor beta chain originates from a study of Graves' ophthalmopathy and Graves' hyperthyroidism. Findings and limits, study-wide: Among expanded thyroid clonotypes above 0.001 frequency, most also occurred in blood.

RNA served as the template for amplifying TCR beta CDR3 regions. The workflow started with a first-round RT-PCR run with HTBI primers and then moved on to a second-round multiplex PCR. From the multiplex PCR reads, TCRdb called clonotypes with MiXCR, one entry per CDR3 protein. The repertoire includes some 160,000 distinct CDR3 sequences, around 40% of them detected once, and 8% to 9% sits in the top ten. This CDR3 is 14 amino acids long. The V end was cut by 7 bases, the J end by 1 base, with 13 bases between. The germline V gene has CDR1 MDHEN and CDR2 SYDVKM. As regards this clonotype: Its specificity is not known.

The rearrangement links TRBV28 to TRBJ2-5; D might be TRBD1 (5 bases). The TCR sequence derives from a young man with Graves' ophthalmopathy. Sequenced material: peripheral blood. CDR3: CASTRRQGQETQYF. DNA of the CDR3: TGTGCCAGCACTCGGCGGCAGGGCCAAGAGACCCAGTACTTC.